Following are 4 T cell receptor beta chains from one sample sequenced in a study of CD8 T cells in Susac syndrome. Random hexamers primed reverse transcription of about 0.45 to 1 ug RNA. MiXCR was run by TCRdb on the immunoSEQ multiplex PCR reads, yielding one entry per CDR3 protein. The sample holds hundreds of thousands of distinct CDR3 sequences, 65% to 90% seen once. Source material: CD8+ T cells from PBMCs. These TCRs come from a human donor with multiple sclerosis.

The chain recombines TRBV6-5 with TRBJ2-1; maybe TRBD2 (7 bases). From germline, CDR1 is MNHEY and CDR2 SVGAGI. The CDR3 has 13 amino acids. V was clipped by 5 bases and J by 9 bases, with 14 bases between them. In nucleotides, the CDR3 is TGTGCCAGCAGTCCAAGAGGGGGGGTTGAGCAGTTCTTC. Its translation is CASSPRGGVEQFF.

V usage is TRBV7-6 and J usage is TRBJ2-7; D might be TRBD2 (5 bases). Germline lookup yields CDR1 SGHVS and CDR2 FNYEAQ. The V end was cut by 5 bases, the J end by 6 bases, with 17 bases between. The CDR3 spans 14 residues. This CDR3 reads CASSKRVVIGEQYF. The CDR3 coding sequence is TGTGCCAGCAGCAAGAGGGTGGTGATTGGCGAGCAGTACTTC.

This chain connects TRBV27 to TRBJ1-4; 8 bases match TRBD1. With 3 bases clipped from V and 0 bases from J, the junction kept 3 bases outside the gene matches. CDR1 MNHEY and CDR2 SMNVEV come from the germline V gene (reference sequence). The CDR3 is 16 residues long. In DNA form, the CDR3 reads TGTGCCAGCAGTTTCCAGGGGGCTGCAACTAATGAAAAACTGTTTTTT. This codes for CASSFQGAATNEKLFF.

The genes are TRBV29-1 and TRBJ1-1; the D gene is possibly TRBD1 (6 bases). Germline-derived CDR1 and CDR2 are SQVTM and ANQGSEA. The CDR3 runs 11 residues. V gave up 8 bases and J gave up 6 bases, with 13 bases separating them. The CDR3 sequence is CSHREFSEAFF. In DNA, the CDR3 is TGCAGCCACAGGGAGTTTTCTGAAGCTTTCTTT.